This TCR beta chain was documented in a study of shared clonotypes between healthy human individuals. Germline V gene data show CDR1 as MDHEN and CDR2 as SYDVKM. The CDR3 spans 11 residues. V was clipped by 6 bases and J by 8 bases, with 5 bases between them. The study's findings and limits: Of the naive CD4 clonotypes, around 4.8% were shared across a handful of donors. Incomplete sequencing of sorted subsets was indicated by rarefaction despite large depth.

Remarks on this clone: No antigen is known for it.

Several immunoSEQ 96-well plates shared each subset's DNA, each plate a replicate. Produced via immunoSEQ multiplex PCR; TCRdb's table is partial and in-frame only. Among a few million clones listed, around 95% were seen once. CD45RO-negative, CCR7-selected cells formed the naive CD8 fraction, which excluded terminally differentiated effector memory CD45RA+ cells. The specimen sequenced was naive CD8+ T cells from PBMCs. The receptor's source is a man younger than 35 in good health. Some clones in this sample may be carry-over from other donors' samples. V and J are TRBV28 and TRBJ1-6; D gene uncertain. Written as DNA, the CDR3 is TGTGCCAGCAGGTTCGATTCACCCCTCCACTTT. It encodes CASRFDSPLHF.